The 21 T cell receptor beta chains listed next were all sequenced from one sample in a study of blood T cells in healthy people across ages. Alongside a J-beta primer mix, a sample-barcoded 5' primer served in a second PCR lasting about 7 to 11 cycles. TCRdb ran MiXCR on the 5' RACE reads and lists one entry per CDR3 protein. The table has about 510,000 distinct CDR3 sequences, about 27% seen once. These data were also filed under a second study, of T cells of mothers and their children.

Sequencing was carried out using blood. The receptors here all came from a boy aged 2 to 9 in good health.

CDR3 coding DNA: TGTGCCAGCAGCTTAGCTAGCGGGGGTTTAACCTCCGAGCAGTACTTC. Residues: CASSLASGGLTSEQYF. The chain couples TRBV7-6 to TRBJ2-5; TRBD2 matches 9 bases. The J call may not be correct, given that the DNA end is closer to TRBJ2-7. Germline V gene sequence: CDR1 SGHVS, CDR2 FNYEAQ. The CDR3 is 16 amino acids.

This chain uses TRBV5-5 with TRBJ1-2; D is unclear. The length of the CDR3 is 13 residues. Trimming stripped 4 bases from V and 6 bases from J, with 13 bases between. Looked up from germline, CDR1 is SGHKS and CDR2 is YYEKEE (reference sequence). CDR3 sequence: CASSTGSGDGYTF. As DNA, the CDR3 is TGTGCCAGCAGCACGGGGAGCGGGGATGGCTACACCTTC.

This clonotype was seen a few times. The chain couples TRBV7-9 to TRBJ2-5; 10 positions match TRBD2. TRBJ2-7 explains the end of the DNA better; the J call may be wrong. This CDR3 region has 16 residues. Germline V lookup: CDR1 SEHNR, CDR2 FQNEAQ (reference sequence). This CDR3 reads CASRSSGLAGAYEQYF. The CDR3 DNA is TGTGCCAGCAGATCGTCCGGGCTAGCGGGAGCCTACGAGCAGTACTTC.

This chain connects TRBV28 to TRBJ2-7, with 10 positions matching TRBD1. The J call may not be correct, given that the DNA end is closer to TRBJ2-1. Germline V gives CDR1 MDHEN, CDR2 SYDVKM. There are 15 residues in the CDR3. The CDR3 spells CASSFRDRGLHEQFF. In DNA form, the CDR3 reads TGTGCCAGCAGTTTCCGAGACAGGGGGCTGCATGAGCAGTTCTTC.

This clonotype was found a few times. This chain joins TRBV12-3 or TRBV12-4 and TRBJ1-1; D gene uncertain. V was shortened by 11 bases and J by 7 bases, with 23 bases between the two germline ends. The CDR3 has 14 amino acids. The CDR3 region is CADLLGVFGSEAFF. CDR3 bases: TGTGCCGATTTATTGGGAGTTTTTGGGAGTGAAGCTTTCTTT.

The chain combines TRBV5-1 with TRBJ2-7, with D possibly TRBD2 on 6 matching bases. TRBJ2-1 matches the DNA end more closely, so the J call is doubtful. The CDR3 sequence is 18 residues long. The germline V gene has CDR1 SGHRS and CDR2 YFSETQ. Written as DNA, the CDR3 is TGCGCCAGCAGCTTGGTCGGAGGAGGGAGATCTAACGACAATGAGCAGTTCTTC. It specifies CASSLVGGGRSNDNEQFF.

V and J are TRBV7-9 and TRBJ2-3; D may match TRBD1 or TRBD2 (6 bases each). Trimming took off 3 bases at V and 8 bases at J, with 18 bases between the two ends. The V gene's germline CDR1 is SEHNR and CDR2 FQNEAQ (reference sequence). The CDR3 sequence is 15 residues long. The CDR3 nucleotides read TGTGCCAGCAGCTTGGAGGGGGGCTCCGTTGGTACGCAGTATTTT. Protein: CASSLEGGSVGTQYF.

The rearrangement uses TRBV29-1 and TRBJ2-7; 8 bases are a match to TRBD1. The J segment lost 7 bases and the V segment lost 3 bases, leaving 11 bases of the junction unmatched. Germline loops: CDR1 SQVTM, CDR2 ANQGSEA. The CDR3 totals 14 residues. The CDR3 sequence: CSVDPGQGGGEQYF. The CDR3 DNA reads as TGCAGCGTTGACCCCGGACAGGGAGGCGGGGAGCAGTACTTC.

This clonotype showed up just a few times. The J gene is TRBJ2-5, the V gene TRBV7-6; 12 bases align to TRBD2. Germline CDR1 SGHVS, CDR2 FNYEAQ. The length of the CDR3 is 15 residues. With 5 bases clipped from V and 4 bases from J, the junction kept 5 bases outside the gene matches. CDR3 sequence (DNA): TGTGCCAGCAGCCGACTAGCGGGAGCTCGAGAGACCCAGTACTTC. Translating it yields CASSRLAGARETQYF.

V usage is TRBV12-3 or TRBV12-4 and J usage is TRBJ2-5, with TRBD1 matching over 7 bases. The J call may be incorrect, as the DNA end agrees better with TRBJ2-7. The CDR3 length is 14 residues. The CDR3 loop reads CASSDTGVGYEQYF. CDR3 DNA: TGTGCCAGCAGTGATACAGGGGTGGGCTACGAGCAGTACTTC.

The table lists this clonotype with a few counts. The V and J genes are TRBV7-2 and TRBJ2-3; 11 bases agree with TRBD2. Unmatched junction bases numbered 8, after V lost 3 bases and J lost 6 bases. The CDR3 runs 16 residues. Germline assignment: CDR1 SGHTA and CDR2 FQGNSA. CDR3 sequence: CASSFTGTSGRDTQYF. The CDR3 coding sequence is TGTGCCAGCAGCTTTACCGGGACTAGCGGCCGGGATACGCAGTATTTT.

This clonotype was found a few times. This chain uses TRBV5-1 with TRBJ1-5; 11 bases are a match to TRBD1. The CDR3 covers 16 residues. Trimming at V came to 2 bases and at J to 5 bases, leaving 6 bases not matched to a gene. The V gene's germline CDR1 is SGHRS and CDR2 YFSETQ. The CDR3 region is CASSFCGQGAYQPQHF. In DNA form, the CDR3 reads TGCGCCAGCAGCTTCTGCGGACAGGGGGCCTATCAGCCCCAGCATTTT.

The rearrangement joins TRBV7-2 to TRBJ2-5, with a tentative D call TRBD1 (6 bases). Deletions cut 4 bases from V and 5 bases from J, with 14 bases between. The CDR3 is 14 residues long. Germline CDR1 reads SGHTA; CDR2 reads FQGNSA. In DNA, the CDR3 is TGTGCCAGCAGCTCCAGGCAGGGGTGGGAGACCCAGTACTTC. Encoded protein: CASSSRQGWETQYF.

J is TRBJ1-2 and V is TRBV7-3; 7 bases are shared with TRBD1. CDR1 and CDR2 (germline): SGHTA, FQGTGA. The V segment lost 5 bases and the J segment 7 bases; nucleotides outside the gene matches: 10. The CDR3 sequence is 14 residues long. As DNA, the CDR3 is TGTGCCAGCAGCCAGGAGGGGGCATCCGCTGGCTACACCTTC. Its translation: CASSQEGASAGYTF. The whole variable domain, filled in from reference TRBV7-3 and TRBJ1-2, reads GAGVSQTPSNKVTEKGKYVELRCDPISGHTALYWYRQSLGQGPEFLIYFQGTGAADDSGLPNDRFFAVRPEGSVSTLKIQRTERGDSAVYLCASSQEGASAGYTFGSGTRLTVV.

The chain uses TRBV5-1 and TRBJ1-2; 10 nucleotides agree with TRBD1. The V and J ends lost 5 bases and 7 bases, in that order; junction bases with no gene match: 8. The germline V gene encodes CDR1 SGHRS and CDR2 YFSETQ. The CDR3 spans 14 residues. CDR3: CASRTGGESLGYTF. CDR3 sequence (DNA): TGCGCCAGCAGGACAGGGGGCGAGAGCCTTGGCTACACCTTC.

The genes are TRBV30 and TRBJ1-1; possible D gene TRBD1, 6 bases. There are 11 residues in the CDR3. In germline, CDR1 is GTSNPN, CDR2 SVGIG (reference sequence). The V end lost 6 bases, the J end lost 5 bases, and 10 bases lay between the germline ends. The CDR3 DNA reads TGTGCCTGTAGGGGGTTAACTGAAGCTTTCTTT. Translating it yields CACRGLTEAFF.

This clonotype turned up a few times. This sequence joins TRBV7-2 and TRBJ1-2, with D tentatively TRBD1 (5 bases). CDR3 length: 13 amino acids. Germline-derived CDR1 and CDR2 are SGHTA and FQGNSA. Trimming cost V 4 bases and J 7 bases, with 13 bases left between them. CDR3 coding DNA: TGTGCCAGCAGCTCACCGGGGACGGCTGGCTACACCTTC. Residues: CASSSPGTAGYTF.

This clonotype turned up a few times. The rearrangement links TRBV12-3 or TRBV12-4 to TRBJ2-7; 12 positions agree with TRBD2. The CDR3 runs to 15 residues. J was trimmed by 3 bases and V by 7 bases; bases with no gene match: 7. The CDR3, as DNA: TGTGCCAGCAATAACGGACTAGCGGGATTCTACGAGCAGTACTTC. This gives the protein CASNNGLAGFYEQYF.

This clonotype appeared a few times. The rearrangement links TRBV4-1 to TRBJ2-1; 11 bases agree with TRBD2. J was trimmed by 8 bases and V by 2 bases; bases with no gene match: 8. CDR3 size: 16 residues. CDR1 is MGHRA and CDR2 is YSYEKL in the germline V gene. CDR3 nucleotide sequence: TGCGCCAGCAGCCAAATTAGCGGGGGGGCCAATGATGAGCAGTTCTTC. Its protein product is CASSQISGGANDEQFF.

This clonotype was seen a handful of times. V gene TRBV2 combines with J gene TRBJ2-5; D unresolved. The last part of the DNA fits TRBJ2-1 better; the J call may be wrong. The CDR3 totals 12 residues. CDR1 is SNHLY, CDR2 FYNNEI, per germline. For the CDR3, the DNA is TGTGCCAGCAGCTATCGAACCAATGAGCAGTTCTTC. Protein: CASSYRTNEQFF.

This chain links TRBV19 with TRBJ2-4; 7 bases are a match to TRBD1. The CDR3 is 17 amino acids. Germline V CDR1 and CDR2: LNHDA, SQIVND (reference sequence). J gave up 1 base and V 5 bases, and 11 bases lay outside the gene matches. The CDR3 nucleotides read TGTGCCAGTAGTTCCTACCGAGGGGGCCAGGCCAAAAACATTCAGTACTTC. Its translation: CASSSYRGGQAKNIQYF. Full variable domain (missing parts from reference TRBV19 and TRBJ2-4): DGGITQSPKYLFRKEGQNVTLSCEQNLNHDAMYWYRQDPGQGLRLIYYSQIVNDFQKGDIAEGYSVSREKKESFPLTVTSAQKNPTAFYLCASSSYRGGQAKNIQYFGAGTRLSVL.